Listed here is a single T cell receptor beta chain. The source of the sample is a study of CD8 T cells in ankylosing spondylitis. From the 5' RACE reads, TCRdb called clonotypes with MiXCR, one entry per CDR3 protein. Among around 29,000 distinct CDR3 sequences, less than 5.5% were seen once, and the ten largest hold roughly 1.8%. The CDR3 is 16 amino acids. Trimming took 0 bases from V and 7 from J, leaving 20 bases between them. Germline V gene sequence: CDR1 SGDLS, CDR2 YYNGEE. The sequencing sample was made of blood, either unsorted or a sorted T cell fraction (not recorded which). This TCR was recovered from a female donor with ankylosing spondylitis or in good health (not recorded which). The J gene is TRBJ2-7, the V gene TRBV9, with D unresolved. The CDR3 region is CASSVDWTTGWLEQYF. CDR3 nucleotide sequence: TGTGCCAGCAGCGTAGATTGGACCACCGGGTGGTTGGAGCAGTACTTC.